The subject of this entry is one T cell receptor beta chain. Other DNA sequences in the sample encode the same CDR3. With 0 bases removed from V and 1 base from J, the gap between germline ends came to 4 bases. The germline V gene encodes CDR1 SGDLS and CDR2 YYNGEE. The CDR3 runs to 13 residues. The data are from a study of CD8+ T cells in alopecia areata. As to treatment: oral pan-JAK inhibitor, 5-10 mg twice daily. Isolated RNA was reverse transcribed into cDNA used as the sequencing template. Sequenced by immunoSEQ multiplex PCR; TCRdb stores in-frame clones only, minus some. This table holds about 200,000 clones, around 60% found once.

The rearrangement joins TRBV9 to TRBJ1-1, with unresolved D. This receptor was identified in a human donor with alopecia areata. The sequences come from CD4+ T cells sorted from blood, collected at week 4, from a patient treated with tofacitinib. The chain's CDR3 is CASSVEPNTEAFF. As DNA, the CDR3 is TGTGCCAGCAGCGTAGAGCCGAACACTGAAGCTTTCTTT.